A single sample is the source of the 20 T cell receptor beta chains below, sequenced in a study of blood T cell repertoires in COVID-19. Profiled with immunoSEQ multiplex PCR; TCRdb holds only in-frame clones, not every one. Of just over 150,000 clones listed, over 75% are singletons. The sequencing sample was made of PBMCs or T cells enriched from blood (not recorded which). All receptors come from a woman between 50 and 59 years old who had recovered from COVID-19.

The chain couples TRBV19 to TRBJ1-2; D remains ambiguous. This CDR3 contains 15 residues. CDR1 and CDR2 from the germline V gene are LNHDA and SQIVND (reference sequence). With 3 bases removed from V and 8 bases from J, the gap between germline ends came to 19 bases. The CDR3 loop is CASSIFEGYGRGYTF. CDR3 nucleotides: TGTGCCAGTAGTATTTTTGAGGGTTATGGGCGAGGCTACACCTTC.

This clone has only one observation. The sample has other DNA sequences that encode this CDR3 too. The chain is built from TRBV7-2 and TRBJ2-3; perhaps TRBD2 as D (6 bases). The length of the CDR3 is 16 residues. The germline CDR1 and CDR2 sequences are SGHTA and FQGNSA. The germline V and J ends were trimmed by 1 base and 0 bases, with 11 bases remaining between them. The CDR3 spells CASSLVGGVSTDTQYF. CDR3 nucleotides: TGTGCCAGCAGCTTAGTGGGCGGGGTGAGCACAGATACGCAGTATTTT.

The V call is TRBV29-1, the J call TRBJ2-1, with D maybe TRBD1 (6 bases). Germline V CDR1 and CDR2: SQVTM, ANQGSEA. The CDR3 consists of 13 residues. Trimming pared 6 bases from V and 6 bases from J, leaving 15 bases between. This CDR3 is CSVPTQGINEQFF. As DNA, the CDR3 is TGCAGCGTGCCTACTCAGGGGATCAATGAGCAGTTCTTC.

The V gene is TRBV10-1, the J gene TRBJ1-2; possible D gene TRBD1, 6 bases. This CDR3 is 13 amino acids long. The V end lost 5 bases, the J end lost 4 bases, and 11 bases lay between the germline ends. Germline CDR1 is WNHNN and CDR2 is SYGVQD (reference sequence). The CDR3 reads CASSNGQPYGYTF. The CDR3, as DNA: TGCGCCAGCAGTAACGGACAGCCCTATGGCTACACCTTC.

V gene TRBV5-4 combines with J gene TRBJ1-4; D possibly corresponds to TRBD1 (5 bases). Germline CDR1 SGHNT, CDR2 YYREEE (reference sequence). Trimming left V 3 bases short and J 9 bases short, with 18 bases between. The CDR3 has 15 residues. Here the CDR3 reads CASSWGGVERQKLFF. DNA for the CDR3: TGTGCCAGCAGCTGGGGCGGGGTAGAAAGGCAAAAACTGTTTTTT. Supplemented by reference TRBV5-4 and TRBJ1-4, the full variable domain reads ETGVTQSPTHLIKTRGQQVTLRCSSQSGHNTVSWYQQALGQGPQFIFQYYREEENGRGNFPPRFSGLQFPNYSSELNVNALELDDSALYLCASSWGGVERQKLFFGSGTQLSVL.

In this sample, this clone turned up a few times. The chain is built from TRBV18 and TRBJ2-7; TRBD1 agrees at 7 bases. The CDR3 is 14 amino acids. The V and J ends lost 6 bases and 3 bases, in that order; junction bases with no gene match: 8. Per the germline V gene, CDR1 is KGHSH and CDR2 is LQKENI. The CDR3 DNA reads TGTGCCAGCTCTCCTCCCGGGACAGTCTACGAGCAGTACTTC. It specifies CASSPPGTVYEQYF.

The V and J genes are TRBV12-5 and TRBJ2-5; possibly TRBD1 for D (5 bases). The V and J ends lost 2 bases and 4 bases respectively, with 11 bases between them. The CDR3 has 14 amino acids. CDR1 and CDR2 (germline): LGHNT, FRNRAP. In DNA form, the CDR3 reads TGTGCTAGTGGTTTGTCGGGCAGGGCAGAGACCCAGTACTTC. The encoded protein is CASGLSGRAETQYF. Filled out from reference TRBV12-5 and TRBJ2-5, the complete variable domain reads DARVTQTPRHKVTEMGQEVTMRCQPILGHNTVFWYRQTMMQGLELLAYFRNRAPLDDSGMPKDRFSAEMPDATLATLKIQPSEPRDSAVYFCASGLSGRAETQYFGPGTRLLVL.

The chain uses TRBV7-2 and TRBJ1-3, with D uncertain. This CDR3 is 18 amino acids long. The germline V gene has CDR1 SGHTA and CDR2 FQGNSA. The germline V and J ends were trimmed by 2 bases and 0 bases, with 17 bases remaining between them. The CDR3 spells CASSLPFWGDFSGNTIYF. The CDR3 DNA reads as TGTGCCAGCAGCTTACCCTTCTGGGGAGATTTCTCTGGAAACACCATATATTTT. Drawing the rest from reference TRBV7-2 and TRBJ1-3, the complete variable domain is GAGVSQSPSNKVTEKGKDVELRCDPISGHTALYWYRQSLGQGLEFLIYFQGNSAPDKSGLPSDRFSAERTGGSVSTLTIQRTQQEDSAVYLCASSLPFWGDFSGNTIYFGEGSWLTVV.

CDR3 nucleotide sequence: TGTGCCAGCAGCCACTGGGACTTTGACACAGATACGCAGTATTTT. Encoded protein: CASSHWDFDTDTQYF. This chain uses TRBV3-1 (or the pseudogene TRBV3-2) with TRBJ2-3; tentative D call: TRBD2 (6 bases). The CDR3 is 15 amino acids. V was shortened by 3 bases and J by 2 bases, with 12 bases between the two germline ends. Germline V lookup: CDR1 LGHDT, CDR2 YNNKEL (reference sequence).

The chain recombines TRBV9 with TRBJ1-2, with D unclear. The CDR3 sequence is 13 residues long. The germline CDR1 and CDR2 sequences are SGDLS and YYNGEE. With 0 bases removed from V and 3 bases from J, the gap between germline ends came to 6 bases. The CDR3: CASSVGQYYGYTF. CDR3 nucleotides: TGTGCCAGCAGCGTAGGCCAGTACTATGGCTACACCTTC.

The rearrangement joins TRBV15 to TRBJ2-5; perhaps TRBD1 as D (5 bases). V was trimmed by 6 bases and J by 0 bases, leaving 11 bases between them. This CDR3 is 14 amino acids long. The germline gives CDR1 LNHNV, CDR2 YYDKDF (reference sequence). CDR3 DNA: TGTGCCACCAGGCCCGGACAACACCAAGAGACCCAGTACTTC. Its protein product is CATRPGQHQETQYF.

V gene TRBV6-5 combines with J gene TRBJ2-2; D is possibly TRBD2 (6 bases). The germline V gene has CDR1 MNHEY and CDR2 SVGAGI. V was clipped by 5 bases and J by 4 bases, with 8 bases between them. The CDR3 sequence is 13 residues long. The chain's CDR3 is CASSRGGTGELFF. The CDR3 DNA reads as TGTGCCAGCAGTAGGGGAGGCACCGGGGAGCTGTTTTTT.

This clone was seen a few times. In DNA, the CDR3 is TGTGCCAGCAGCTTAGATGGAACTAGCGGGGGGGAGACCCAGTACTTC. Its protein product is CASSLDGTSGGETQYF. The V gene is TRBV11-2, the J gene TRBJ2-5; 12 bases are shared with TRBD2. In germline, CDR1 is SGHAT, CDR2 FQNNGV. The length of the CDR3 is 16 residues. V was clipped by 0 bases and J by 5 bases; unmatched bases: 4.

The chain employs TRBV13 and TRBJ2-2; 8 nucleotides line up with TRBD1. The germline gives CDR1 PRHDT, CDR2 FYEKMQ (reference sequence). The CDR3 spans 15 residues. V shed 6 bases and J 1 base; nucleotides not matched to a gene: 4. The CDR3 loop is CASRIDRGNTGELFF. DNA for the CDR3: TGTGCCAGCAGAATTGACAGGGGGAACACCGGGGAGCTGTTTTTT.

The CDR3 reads CASSEGAGAASSRLYGYTF. The CDR3 region has the DNA TGCGCCAGCAGTGAAGGGGCAGGGGCCGCCAGCAGTAGGTTATATGGCTACACCTTC. This chain links TRBV5-1 with TRBJ1-2, with a tentative D call TRBD1 (6 bases). Trimming removed 5 bases at V and 5 bases at J, with 31 bases between. Germline V gives CDR1 SGHRS, CDR2 YFSETQ. The CDR3 totals 19 residues.

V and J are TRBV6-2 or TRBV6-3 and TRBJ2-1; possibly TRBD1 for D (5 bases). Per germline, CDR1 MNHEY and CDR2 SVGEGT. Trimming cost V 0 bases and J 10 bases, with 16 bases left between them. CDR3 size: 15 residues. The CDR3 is CASSYSRARAEEQFF. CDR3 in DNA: TGTGCCAGCAGTTACTCCAGGGCCCGCGCCGAAGAGCAGTTCTTC.

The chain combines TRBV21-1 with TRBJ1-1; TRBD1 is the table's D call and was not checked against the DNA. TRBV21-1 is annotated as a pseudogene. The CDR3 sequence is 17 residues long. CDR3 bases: TGTGCCAGCAGCAAAGCAAAGGTCCGACAGATGAACACTGAAGCTTTCTTT. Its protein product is CASSKAKVRQMNTEAFF.

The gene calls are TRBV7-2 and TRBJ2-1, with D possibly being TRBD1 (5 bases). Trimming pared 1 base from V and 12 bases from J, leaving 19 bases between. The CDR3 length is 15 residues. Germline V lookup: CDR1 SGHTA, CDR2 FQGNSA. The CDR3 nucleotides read TGTGCCAGCAGCTTAGATCTCGTACAGGAGAGAGGGCAGTTCTTC. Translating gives CASSLDLVQERGQFF.

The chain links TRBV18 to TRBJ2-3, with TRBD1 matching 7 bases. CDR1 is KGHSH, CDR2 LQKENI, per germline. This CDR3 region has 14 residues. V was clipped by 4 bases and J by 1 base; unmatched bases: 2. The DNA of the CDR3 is TGTGCCAGCTCACAAACAGGGGGCACAGATACGCAGTATTTT. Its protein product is CASSQTGGTDTQYF.

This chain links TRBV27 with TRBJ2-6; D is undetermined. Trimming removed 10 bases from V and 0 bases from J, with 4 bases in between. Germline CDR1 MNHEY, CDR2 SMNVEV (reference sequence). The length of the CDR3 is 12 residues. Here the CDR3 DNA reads TGTGCCACCCTCTCTGGGGCCAACGTCCTGACTTTC. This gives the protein CATLSGANVLTF.